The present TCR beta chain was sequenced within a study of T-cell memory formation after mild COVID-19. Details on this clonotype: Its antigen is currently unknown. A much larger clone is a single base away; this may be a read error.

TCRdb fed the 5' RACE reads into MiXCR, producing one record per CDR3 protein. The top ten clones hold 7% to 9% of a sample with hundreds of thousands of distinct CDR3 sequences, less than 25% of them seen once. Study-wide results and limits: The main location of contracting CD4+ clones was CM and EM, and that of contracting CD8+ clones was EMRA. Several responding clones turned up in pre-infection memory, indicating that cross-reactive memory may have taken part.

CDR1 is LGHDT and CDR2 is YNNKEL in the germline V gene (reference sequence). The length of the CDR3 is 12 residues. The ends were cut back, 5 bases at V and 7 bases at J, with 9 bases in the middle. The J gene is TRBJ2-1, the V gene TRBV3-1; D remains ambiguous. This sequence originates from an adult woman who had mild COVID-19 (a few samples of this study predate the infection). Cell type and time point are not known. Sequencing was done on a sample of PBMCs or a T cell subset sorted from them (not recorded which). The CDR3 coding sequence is TGTGCCAGCAGCTCTATCGGGAATGAGCAGTTCTTC. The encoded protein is CASSSIGNEQFF.